The rows below give T cell receptor beta chains drawn from one sample of a study of cytomegalovirus exposure and HLA in healthy donors. TCRdb's copy holds only in-frame clones and misses some; the assay was immunoSEQ multiplex PCR. The sample lists over 130,000 clones; about 80% were seen once. The material sequenced was PBMCs. The receptors here all came from a man aged 25 to 45 in good health and CMV-seropositive. CDR3s include the opening cysteine and the closing phenylalanine or tryptophan. Each record gives: V gene, J gene, CDR3 protein.

TRBV28	TRBJ2-1	CASSSRQGLSYNEQFF
TRBV10-3	TRBJ2-7	CAISFRDKGEQYF
TRBV2	TRBJ2-6	CASRSLGSGANVLTF
TRBV2	TRBJ2-1	CASSVTSGGFYNEQFF
TRBV19	TRBJ2-6	CASITDRGSSGANVLTF
TRBV7-9	TRBJ2-3	CASSFQDRGTDTQYF
TRBV7-9	TRBJ2-1	CASSPGGETRREQFF
TRBV7-9	TRBJ2-3	CASSLASTDTQYF
TRBV2	TRBJ1-5	CASSVSRGGNQPQHF
TRBV18	TRBJ1-5	CASSPLQGGQPQHF
TRBV5-8	TRBJ2-3	CASSGTGDSTDTQYF
TRBV2	TRBJ1-1	CASSVAGDTEAFF
TRBV11-3	TRBJ2-7	CASSLPRAGATYEQYF
TRBV13	TRBJ2-1	CASSPLTGSSYNEQFF
TRBV5-1	TRBJ2-7	CASSLRWSRAPGGEQYF
TRBV30	TRBJ2-3	CAWSPSSGNTDTQYF
TRBV5-5	TRBJ2-5	CASSLQGTQETQYF
TRBV30	TRBJ2-7	CAWSGQEFYEQYF
TRBV5-1	TRBJ1-1	CASSLNLQQSPEAFF
TRBV25-1	TRBJ1-1	CASSEWAGQGTNEAFF
TRBV7-9	TRBJ1-2	CASSRDRGSNGYTF
TRBV4-1	TRBJ2-1	CASSQDMGLHYNEQFF
TRBV5-4	TRBJ2-3	CASSTSTDTQYF
TRBV23-1	TRBJ2-5	CASSRGGPQETQYF
TRBV29-1	TRBJ2-2	CSARTGDGELFF
TRBV14	TRBJ2-7	CASSPGQSAVQYEQYF
TRBV28	TRBJ1-1	CASSGQGSTEAFF
TRBV18	TRBJ1-2	CASSPENGWGTNYGYTF
TRBV5-1	TRBJ2-2	CASSPWSGHPNTGELFF
TRBV14	TRBJ1-1	CASSQVNSGNTEAFF
TRBV7-9	TRBJ1-1	CASSRTGAVNTEAFF
TRBV7-9	TRBJ2-7	CSSSSSGYEQYF
TRBV18	TRBJ2-5	CASSPIYEGEKTQYF
TRBV9	TRBJ2-3	CASSQGREGQSTDTQYF
TRBV5-4	TRBJ2-2	CASSRGQGGNTGELFF
TRBV2	TRBJ1-1	CASSEEGTGGVRMNTEAFF
TRBV18	TRBJ1-3	CASSPPTALHGNTIYF
TRBV7-9	TRBJ1-6	CASSFIRDSYNSPLHF
TRBV6-5	TRBJ1-4	CASRRDREKLFF
TRBV18	-	CASSPSRGDEQYF
TRBV27	TRBJ2-1	CASRTGAQQFF
TRBV7-3	TRBJ2-7	CASSLGGLDEQYF
TRBV19	TRBJ2-3	CASGSLSTGSTDTQYF
TRBV2	TRBJ1-6	CASSDVGQANSPLHF
TRBV6-5	TRBJ1-6	CASSYPDRQNSPLHF
TRBV7-2	TRBJ2-5	CASRNQRGSQETQYF
TRBV2	TRBJ2-5	CASSRTGRETQYF
TRBV28	TRBJ1-5	CASSSGGRDQPQHF
TRBV19	TRBJ1-2	CASSMYGQGSRGYTF
TRBV5-5	TRBJ2-5	CASSFEETQYF